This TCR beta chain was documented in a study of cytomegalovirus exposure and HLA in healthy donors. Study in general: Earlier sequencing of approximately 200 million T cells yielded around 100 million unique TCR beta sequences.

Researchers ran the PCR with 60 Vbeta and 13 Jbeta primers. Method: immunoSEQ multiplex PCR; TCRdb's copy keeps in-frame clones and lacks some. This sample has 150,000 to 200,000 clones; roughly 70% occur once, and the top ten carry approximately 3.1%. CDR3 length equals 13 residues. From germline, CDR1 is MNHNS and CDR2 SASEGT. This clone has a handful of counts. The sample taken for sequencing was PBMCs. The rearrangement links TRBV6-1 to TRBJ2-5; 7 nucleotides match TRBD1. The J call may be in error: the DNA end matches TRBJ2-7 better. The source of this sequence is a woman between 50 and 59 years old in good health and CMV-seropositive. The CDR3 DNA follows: TGTGCCAGCAGGGAGACAGGGAGAGACGAGCAGTACTTC. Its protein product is CASRETGRDEQYF.